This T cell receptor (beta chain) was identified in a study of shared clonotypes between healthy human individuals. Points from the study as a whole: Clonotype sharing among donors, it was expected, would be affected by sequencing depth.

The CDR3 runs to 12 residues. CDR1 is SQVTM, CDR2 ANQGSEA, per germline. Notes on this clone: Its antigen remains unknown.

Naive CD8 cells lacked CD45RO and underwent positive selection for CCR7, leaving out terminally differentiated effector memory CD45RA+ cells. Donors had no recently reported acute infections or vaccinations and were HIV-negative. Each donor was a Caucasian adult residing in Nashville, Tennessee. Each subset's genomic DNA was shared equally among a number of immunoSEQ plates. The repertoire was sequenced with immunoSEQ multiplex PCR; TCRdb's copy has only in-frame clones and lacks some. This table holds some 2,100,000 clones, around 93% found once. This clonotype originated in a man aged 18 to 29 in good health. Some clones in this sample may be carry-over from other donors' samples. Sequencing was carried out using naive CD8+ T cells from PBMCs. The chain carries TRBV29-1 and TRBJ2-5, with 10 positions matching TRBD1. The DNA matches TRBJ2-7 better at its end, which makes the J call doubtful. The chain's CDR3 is CSGGQGAYEQYF. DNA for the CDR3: TGCAGCGGTGGACAGGGGGCCTACGAGCAGTACTTC.